This T cell receptor (beta chain) was sequenced in a study of shared clonotypes between healthy human individuals. Study-wide results and caveats: Some clonotypes were shared by all four sorted-subset donors, while others were not shared. The non-shared ones had lower generation probabilities than the shared ones.

The J segment lost 3 bases and the V segment lost 3 bases, leaving 10 bases of the junction unmatched. Germline V gene lookup returns CDR1 LNHDA and CDR2 SQIVND (reference sequence). The CDR3 sequence is 17 residues long. For this clone: Its antigen is still unknown.

Some clones are missing from TCRdb's copy, which holds only in-frame ones; the method was immunoSEQ multiplex PCR. The sample lists around 2,000,000 clones, roughly 91% seen once, with 1.5% to 2% in the top ten. It was CD45RO-negative cells, positively selected for CCR7, that made up naive CD8 cells, with terminally differentiated effector memory CD45RA+ cells excluded. This chain connects TRBV19 to TRBJ1-1, with 10 bases lining up with TRBD1. Sequenced sample: naive CD8+ T cells from PBMCs. This clonotype was sampled from a man aged 18 to 35 in good health. Some clones in this sample may be carry-over from other donors' samples. CDR3 residues: CASSIRQGAWSDTEAFF. CDR3 nucleotides: TGTGCCAGTAGTATTCGACAGGGGGCTTGGTCGGACACTGAAGCTTTCTTT.